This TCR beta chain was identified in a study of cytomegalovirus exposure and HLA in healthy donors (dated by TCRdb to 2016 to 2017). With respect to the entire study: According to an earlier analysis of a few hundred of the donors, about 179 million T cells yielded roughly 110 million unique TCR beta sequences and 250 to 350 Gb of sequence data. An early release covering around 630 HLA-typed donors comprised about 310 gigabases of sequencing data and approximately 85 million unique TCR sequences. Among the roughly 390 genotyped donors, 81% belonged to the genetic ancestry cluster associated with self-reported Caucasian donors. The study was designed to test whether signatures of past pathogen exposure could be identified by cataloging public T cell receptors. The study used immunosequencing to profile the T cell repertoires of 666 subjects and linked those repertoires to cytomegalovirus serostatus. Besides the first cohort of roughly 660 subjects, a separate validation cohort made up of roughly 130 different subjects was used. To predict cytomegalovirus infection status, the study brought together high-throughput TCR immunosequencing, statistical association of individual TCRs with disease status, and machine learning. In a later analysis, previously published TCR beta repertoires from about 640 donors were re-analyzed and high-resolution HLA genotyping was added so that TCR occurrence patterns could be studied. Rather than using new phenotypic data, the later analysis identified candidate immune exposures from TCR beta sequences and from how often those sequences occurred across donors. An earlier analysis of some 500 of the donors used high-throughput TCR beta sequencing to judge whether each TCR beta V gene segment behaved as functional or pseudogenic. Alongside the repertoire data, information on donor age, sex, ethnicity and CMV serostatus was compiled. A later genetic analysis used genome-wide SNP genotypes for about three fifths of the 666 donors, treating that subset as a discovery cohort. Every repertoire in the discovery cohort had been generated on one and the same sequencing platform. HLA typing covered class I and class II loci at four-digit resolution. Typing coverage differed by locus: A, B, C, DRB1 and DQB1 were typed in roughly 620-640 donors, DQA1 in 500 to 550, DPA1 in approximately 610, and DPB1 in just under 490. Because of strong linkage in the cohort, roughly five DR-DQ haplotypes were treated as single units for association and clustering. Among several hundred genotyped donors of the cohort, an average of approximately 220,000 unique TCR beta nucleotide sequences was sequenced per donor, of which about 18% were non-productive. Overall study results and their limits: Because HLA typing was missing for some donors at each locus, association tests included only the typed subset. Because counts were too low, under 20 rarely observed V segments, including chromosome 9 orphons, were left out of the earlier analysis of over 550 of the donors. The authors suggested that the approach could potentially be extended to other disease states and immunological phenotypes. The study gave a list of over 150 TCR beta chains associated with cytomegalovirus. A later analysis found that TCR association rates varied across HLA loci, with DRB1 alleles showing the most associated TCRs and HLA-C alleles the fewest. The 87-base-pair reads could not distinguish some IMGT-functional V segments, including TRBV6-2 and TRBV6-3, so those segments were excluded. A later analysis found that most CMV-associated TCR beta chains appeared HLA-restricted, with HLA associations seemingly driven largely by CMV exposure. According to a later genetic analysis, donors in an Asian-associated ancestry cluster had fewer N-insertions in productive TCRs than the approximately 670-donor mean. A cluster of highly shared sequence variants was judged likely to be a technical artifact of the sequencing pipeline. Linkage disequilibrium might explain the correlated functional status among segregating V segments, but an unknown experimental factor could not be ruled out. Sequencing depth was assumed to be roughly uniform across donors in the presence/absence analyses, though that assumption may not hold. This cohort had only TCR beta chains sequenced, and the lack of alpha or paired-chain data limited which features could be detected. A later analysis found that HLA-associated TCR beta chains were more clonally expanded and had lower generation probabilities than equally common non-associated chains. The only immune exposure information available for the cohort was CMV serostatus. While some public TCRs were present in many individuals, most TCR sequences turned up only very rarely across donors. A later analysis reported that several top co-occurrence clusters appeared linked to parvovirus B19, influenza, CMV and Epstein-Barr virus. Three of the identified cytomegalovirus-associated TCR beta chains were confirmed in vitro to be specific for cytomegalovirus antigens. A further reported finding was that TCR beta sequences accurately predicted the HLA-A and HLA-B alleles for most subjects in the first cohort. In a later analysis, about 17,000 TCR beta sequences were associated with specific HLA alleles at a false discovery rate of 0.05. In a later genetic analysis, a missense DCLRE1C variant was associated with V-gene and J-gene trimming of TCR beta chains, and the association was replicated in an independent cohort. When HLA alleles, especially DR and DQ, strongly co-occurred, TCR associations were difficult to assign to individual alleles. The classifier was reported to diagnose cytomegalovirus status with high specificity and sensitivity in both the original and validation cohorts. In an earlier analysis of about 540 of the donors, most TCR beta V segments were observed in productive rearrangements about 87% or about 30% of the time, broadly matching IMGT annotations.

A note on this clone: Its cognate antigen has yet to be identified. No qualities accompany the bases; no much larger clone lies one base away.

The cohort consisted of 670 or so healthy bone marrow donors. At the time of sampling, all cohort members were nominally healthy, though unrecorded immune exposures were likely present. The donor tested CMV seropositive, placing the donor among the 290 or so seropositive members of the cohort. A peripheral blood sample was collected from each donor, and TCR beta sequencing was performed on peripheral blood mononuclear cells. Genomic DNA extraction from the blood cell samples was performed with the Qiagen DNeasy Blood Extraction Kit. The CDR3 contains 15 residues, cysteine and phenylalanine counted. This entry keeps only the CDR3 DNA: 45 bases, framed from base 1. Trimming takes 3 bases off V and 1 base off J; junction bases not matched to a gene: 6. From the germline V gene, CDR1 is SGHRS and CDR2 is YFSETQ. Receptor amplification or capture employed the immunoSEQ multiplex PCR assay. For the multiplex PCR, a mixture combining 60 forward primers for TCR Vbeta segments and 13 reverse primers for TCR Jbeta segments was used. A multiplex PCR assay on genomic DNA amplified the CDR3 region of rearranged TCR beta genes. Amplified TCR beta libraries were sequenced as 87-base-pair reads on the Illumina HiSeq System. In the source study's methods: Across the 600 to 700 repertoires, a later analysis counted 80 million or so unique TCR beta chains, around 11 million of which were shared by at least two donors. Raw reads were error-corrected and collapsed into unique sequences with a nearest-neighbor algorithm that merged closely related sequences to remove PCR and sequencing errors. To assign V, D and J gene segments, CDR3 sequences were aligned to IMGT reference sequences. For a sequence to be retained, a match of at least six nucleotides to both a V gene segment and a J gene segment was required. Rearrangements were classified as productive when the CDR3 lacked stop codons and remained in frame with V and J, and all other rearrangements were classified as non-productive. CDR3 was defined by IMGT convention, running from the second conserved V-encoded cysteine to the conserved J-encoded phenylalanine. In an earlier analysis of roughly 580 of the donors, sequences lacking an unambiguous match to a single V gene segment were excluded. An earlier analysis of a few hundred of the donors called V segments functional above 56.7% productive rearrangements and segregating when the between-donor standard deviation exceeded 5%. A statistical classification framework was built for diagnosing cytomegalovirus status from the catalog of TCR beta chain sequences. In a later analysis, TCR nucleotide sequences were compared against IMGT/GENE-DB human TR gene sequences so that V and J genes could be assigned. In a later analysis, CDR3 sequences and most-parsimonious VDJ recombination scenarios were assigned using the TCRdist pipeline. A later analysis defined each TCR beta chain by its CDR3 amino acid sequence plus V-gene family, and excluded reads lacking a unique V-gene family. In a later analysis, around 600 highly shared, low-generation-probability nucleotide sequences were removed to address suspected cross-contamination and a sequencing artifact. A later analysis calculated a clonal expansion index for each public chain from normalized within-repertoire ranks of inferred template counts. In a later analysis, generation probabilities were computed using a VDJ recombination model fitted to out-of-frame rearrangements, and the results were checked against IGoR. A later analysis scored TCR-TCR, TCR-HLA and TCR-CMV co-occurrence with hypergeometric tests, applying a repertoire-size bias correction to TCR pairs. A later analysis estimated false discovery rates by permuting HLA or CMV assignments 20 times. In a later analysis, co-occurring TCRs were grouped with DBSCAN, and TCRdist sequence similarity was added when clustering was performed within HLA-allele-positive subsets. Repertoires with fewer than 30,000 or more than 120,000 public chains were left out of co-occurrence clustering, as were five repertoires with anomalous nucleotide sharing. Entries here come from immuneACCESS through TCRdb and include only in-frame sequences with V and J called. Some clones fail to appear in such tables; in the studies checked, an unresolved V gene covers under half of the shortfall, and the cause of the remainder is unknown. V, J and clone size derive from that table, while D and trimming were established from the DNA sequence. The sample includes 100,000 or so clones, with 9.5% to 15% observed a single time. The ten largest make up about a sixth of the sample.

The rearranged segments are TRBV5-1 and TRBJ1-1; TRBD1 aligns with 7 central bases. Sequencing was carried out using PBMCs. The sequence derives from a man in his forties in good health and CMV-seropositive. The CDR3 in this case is CASSSLQGKNTEAFF. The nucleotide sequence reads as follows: TGCGCCAGCAGCTCTCTACAGGGGAAGAACACTGAAGCTTTCTTT.